This TCR beta chain was sequenced during a study of blood T cell repertoires in COVID-19. Looking at the study overall: Both acute and convalescent COVID-19 samples were obtained from the United States, Italy and Spain. Nucleic acid was either cDNA or gDNA, and it came from T cells, B-cell-depleted T cells, or PBMCs.

Germline loops: CDR1 SGHRS, CDR2 YFSETQ. J was trimmed by 1 base and V by 2 bases; bases with no gene match: 2. CDR3 size: 15 residues. In the study's own analysis: Reference gene primer amplification in the assay estimated nucleated cell counts. Clones were read by immunoSEQ multiplex PCR, and TCRdb kept only the in-frame ones, dropping some. V, J and clone size derive from that table, while D and trimming were established from the DNA sequence. The table has more than 200,000 clones, roughly 84% seen once. The chain links TRBV5-1 to TRBJ2-5; 10 nucleotides align to TRBD2. This TCR was sampled from a man aged 50-59 years with active or convalescent COVID-19. The source material was peripheral blood. In nucleotides, the CDR3 is TGCGCCAGCAGCTTTAGCGGGGGGTTCCAAGAGACCCAGTACTTC. Protein sequence: CASSFSGGFQETQYF.